This record covers a single T cell receptor (beta chain). Its antigen remains unidentified. From the RT-PCR reads, TCRdb called clonotypes with MiXCR, one entry per CDR3 protein. The data hold about 310,000 distinct CDR3 sequences, with roughly 22% observed a single time. This specimen comes from a study of response to subunit inactivated influenza vaccine. Study results and limitations: The study's authors posited that every seasonal influenza vaccination enlists few new T cells.

CDR3 length: 13 amino acids. CDR1 SEHNR and CDR2 FQNEAQ come from the germline V gene (reference sequence). Between the trimmed V and J ends, which lost 1 base and 8 bases, there was a span of 9 bases. The chain recombines TRBV7-9 with TRBJ2-1, with D unresolved. This sequence was found in a man aged 50 to 69 who received an inactivated influenza vaccine. The sample in question was PBMCs from blood, obtained less than 22 months after vaccination. The CDR3, as DNA: TGTGCCAGCAGCTTAGTTGTGGGCGATGAGCAGTTCTTC. Protein product: CASSLVVGDEQFF. The entire variable domain, with the rest obtained from reference TRBV7-9 and TRBJ2-1, is as follows: DTGVSQNPRHKITKRGQNVTFRCDPISEHNRLYWYRQTLGQGPEFLTYFQNEAQLEKSRLLSDRFSAERPKGSFSTLEIQRTEQGDSAMYLCASSLVVGDEQFFGPGTRLTVL.